The 6 T cell receptor beta chains presented below share a single source sample, sequenced in a study of T cell responses to AZD1222 COVID-19 vaccine. This table comes from immunoSEQ multiplex PCR, and its TCRdb copy is limited to in-frame clones, with some not included. Counted here are about 270,000 clones, approximately 94% occurring once; the ten biggest clones make up about 0.5%. This sample comprised peripheral blood, obtained 28 days after the second AZD1222 dose. The source is an adult who received the AZD1222 COVID-19 vaccine.

V is TRBV15 and J is TRBJ1-5; D not resolved. Germline V gene lookup returns CDR1 LNHNV and CDR2 YYDKDF (reference sequence). This CDR3 is built from 15 residues. V lost 1 base to trimming and J lost 0 bases, with 7 bases between them. The CDR3 sequence is CATSRGGLSNQPQHF. DNA of the CDR3: TGTGCCACCAGCAGAGGAGGCCTTAGCAATCAGCCCCAGCATTTT.

The V call is TRBV4-1, the J call TRBJ1-3; no firm D call. Germline loops: CDR1 MGHRA, CDR2 YSYEKL. The germline V and J ends were trimmed by 0 bases and 2 bases, with 11 bases remaining between them. There are 16 residues in the CDR3. In DNA, the CDR3 is TGCGCCAGCAGCCAAGATGGCAGCAGCCCTGGAAACACCATATATTTT. Translating it yields CASSQDGSSPGNTIYF.

For the CDR3, the DNA is TGTGCCAGCAGCTTAGTAACTAGCGGGGGGTACTACAATGAGCAGTTCTTC. Residues: CASSLVTSGGYYNEQFF. The chain has TRBV11-2 and TRBJ2-1; TRBD2 aligns across 12 bases. CDR1 and CDR2 from the germline V gene are SGHAT and FQNNGV. Trimming at V came to 1 base and at J to 3 bases, leaving 4 bases not matched to a gene. This CDR3 is 17 amino acids long.

The V call is TRBV15, the J call TRBJ2-7; a weak D match, TRBD1 (5 bases). CDR1 is LNHNV, CDR2 YYDKDF, per germline (reference sequence). The CDR3 extends over 15 amino acids. Trimming took off 0 bases at V and 7 bases at J, with 16 bases between the two ends. CDR3 sequence: CATSRDPGSPTEQYF. CDR3 coding DNA: TGTGCCACCAGCAGAGATCCAGGGTCCCCTACGGAGCAGTACTTC.

The table lists this clone with a count of one. This rearrangement joins TRBV10-2 to TRBJ2-5; D gene ambiguous. The CDR3 spans 13 residues. Germline loops: CDR1 WSHSY, CDR2 SAAADI. V dropped 3 bases and J dropped 5 bases, with 10 bases sitting between them. CDR3 loop: CASSESTFETQYF. CDR3 bases: TGCGCCAGCAGTGAATCGACCTTTGAGACCCAGTACTTC.

V usage is TRBV19 and J usage is TRBJ2-7; D might be TRBD1 (5 bases). CDR3 size: 13 residues. Trimming removed 5 bases at V and 1 base at J, with 9 bases between. Germline lookup yields CDR1 LNHDA and CDR2 SQIVND (reference sequence). CDR3 in amino acids: CASSQTASYEQYF. CDR3 bases: TGTGCCAGTAGTCAGACAGCTTCCTACGAGCAGTACTTC.